The clone carrying this TCR beta chain was observed at least ten times. The sample comes from a study of T cells in Graves' hyperthyroidism and ophthalmopathy. Trimming removed 5 bases at V and 1 base at J, with 14 bases between. The CDR3 runs to 15 residues. CDR1 and CDR2 from the germline V gene are MNHNS and SASEGT. Amplified regions were TCR beta CDR3 sequences from RNA transcripts. Researchers ran a first-round RT-PCR on the TCR CDR3 using the HTBI primer set. TCRdb used MiXCR to reprocess the multiplex PCR reads, holding one entry per CDR3 protein. The table includes some 380,000 distinct CDR3 sequences, approximately 12% detected once.

The receptor comes from a man aged 25-45 years with Graves' hyperthyroidism that later progressed to Graves' ophthalmopathy. The rearrangement uses TRBV6-1 and TRBJ1-1, with D possibly being TRBD1 (5 bases). Sequenced material: blood. CDR3 nucleotides: TGTGCCAGCAGTAGGACGGACGGGACGAACACTGAAGCTTTCTTT. Encoded protein: CASSRTDGTNTEAFF.